These 12 T cell receptor beta chains were all obtained from the same sample, sequenced in a study of T cell responses to AZD1222 COVID-19 vaccine. TCRdb keeps only in-frame clones here, not all; method: immunoSEQ multiplex PCR. The sample shows 150,000 to 180,000 clones, roughly nine tenths of them seen only once. The specimen comprised peripheral blood, sampled on day 0 of AZD1222 vaccination. All receptors come from an adult in good health.

This clone was counted once. This chain links TRBV2 with TRBJ1-3; a possible D gene is TRBD1 (6 bases). Germline loops: CDR1 SNHLY, CDR2 FYNNEI. The V and J ends lost 6 bases and 6 bases respectively, with 12 bases between them. There are 13 residues in the CDR3. This CDR3 is CASRQGSENTIYF. CDR3 sequence (DNA): TGTGCCAGCAGACAGGGTAGTGAAAACACCATATATTTT.

The rearrangement joins TRBV19 to TRBJ1-1, with 7 nucleotides matching TRBD1. V trimming: 8 bases; J trimming: 4 bases; junction bases outside the gene matches: 7. The CDR3 runs 13 residues. CDR1 and CDR2 from the germline V gene are LNHDA and SQIVND (reference sequence). CDR3 sequence reads: CASSTGMSTEAFF. DNA for the CDR3: TGTGCCAGTTCGACAGGGATGAGCACTGAAGCTTTCTTT.

V is TRBV19 and J is TRBJ2-2; TRBD2 matches at 12 bases. The CDR3 extends over 20 amino acids. Losses at the gene ends were 3 bases for V and 1 base for J; bases not matched to a gene: 12. CDR1 and CDR2 from the germline V gene are LNHDA and SQIVND (reference sequence). This chain's CDR3 is CASSIFASGRAGQNTGELFF. The CDR3, as DNA: TGTGCCAGTAGTATTTTTGCTAGCGGGAGGGCCGGGCAGAACACCGGGGAGCTGTTTTTT.

The chain carries TRBV10-3 and TRBJ2-2, with TRBD2 as a possible D gene (5 bases). Germline V gene sequence: CDR1 ENHRY, CDR2 SYGVKD. The V and J ends lost 9 bases and 0 bases respectively, with 11 bases between them. This CDR3 comprises 14 residues. In DNA form, the CDR3 reads TGTGCCATGAAGGGAGAATCGAACACCGGGGAGCTGTTTTTT. It is translated as CAMKGESNTGELFF.

This clone is medium-sized (0.01 to 0.1%). The chain is built from TRBV28 and TRBJ1-6, with D perhaps TRBD1 (5 bases). Germline V gene data show CDR1 as MDHEN and CDR2 as SYDVKM. Trimming took 0 bases from V and 13 from J, leaving 16 bases between them. This CDR3 is 15 amino acids long. Here the CDR3 DNA reads TGTGCCAGCAGTTTATGGTCGGGGCAAGTCGGTCCCCTCCACTTT. The encoded protein is CASSLWSGQVGPLHF.

The V call is TRBV2, the J call TRBJ1-2; D is uncertain. This CDR3 is built from 13 residues. V was shortened by 4 bases and J by 4 bases, with 10 bases between the two germline ends. From germline, CDR1 is SNHLY and CDR2 FYNNEI. CDR3 residues: CASSGLRGYGYTF. The CDR3 nucleotides read TGTGCCAGCAGTGGCCTTCGTGGCTATGGCTACACCTTC.

V is TRBV11-2 and J is TRBJ1-2; D uncertain. The V end lost 5 bases, the J end lost 4 bases, and 11 bases lay between the germline ends. This CDR3 has 13 residues. Germline V gives CDR1 SGHAT, CDR2 FQNNGV. Here the CDR3 reads CASSLDSIYGYTF. CDR3 in DNA: TGTGCCAGCAGCCTGGACTCTATCTATGGCTACACCTTC.

The rearrangement joins TRBV24-1 to TRBJ2-6; tentative D call: TRBD1 (6 bases). The V gene's germline CDR1 is KGHDR and CDR2 SFDVKD. V was shortened by 11 bases and J by 0 bases, with 13 bases between the two germline ends. The CDR3 loop spans 15 amino acids. The DNA of the CDR3 is TGTGCCATTGGACAGAAACTCTCTGGGGCCAACGTCCTGACTTTC. It translates to CAIGQKLSGANVLTF.

The CDR3 reads CASSLAVGSGTGELFF. The CDR3 nucleotides read TGCGCCAGCAGCTTGGCTGTGGGTTCGGGCACCGGGGAGCTGTTTTTT. The J gene is TRBJ2-2, the V gene TRBV5-1; D is unclear. Germline V lookup: CDR1 SGHRS, CDR2 YFSETQ. The CDR3 spans 16 residues. V lost 0 bases, J lost 4 bases, and 13 bases lay in between.

This clone was seen a single time. The J gene is TRBJ1-2, the V gene TRBV5-8; D remains ambiguous. V was shortened by 4 bases and J by 8 bases, with 9 bases between the two germline ends. Germline CDR1 is SGHTS and CDR2 is YDEGEE. The CDR3 has 11 residues. The CDR3 spells CASSAIWGYTF. The CDR3 DNA reads as TGTGCCAGCAGCGCCATTTGGGGCTACACCTTC.

This chain uses TRBV12-3 or TRBV12-4 with TRBJ1-2; possible D gene TRBD1, 6 bases. V lost 5 bases to trimming and J lost 5 bases, with 12 bases between them. CDR3 size: 13 residues. The CDR3, as DNA: TGTGCCAGCAGTACCCGACAGGTTTATGGCTACACCTTC. Protein product: CASSTRQVYGYTF.

The chain joins TRBV2 to TRBJ2-7; the D is unclear. Germline CDR1 is SNHLY and CDR2 is FYNNEI. V shed 7 bases and J shed 3 bases, with 16 bases lying between them. The CDR3 sequence is 14 residues long. CDR3 in amino acids: CASKGGLGNYEQYF. DNA for the CDR3: TGTGCCAGCAAAGGTGGGTTAGGGAACTACGAGCAGTACTTC.